These T cell receptor beta chains were read from a single sample in a study of shared clonotypes between healthy human individuals. Generated by immunoSEQ multiplex PCR, the TCRdb table keeps only in-frame clones and is missing some. The table has around 990,000 clones, approximately 80% seen once; the top ten hold about 0.94%. Input material: memory CD4+ T cells from PBMCs. The receptors come from a young man in good health. Some clones in this sample may be carry-over from other donors' samples. Both conserved end residues are part of each CDR3. Each record gives: CDR3 protein, CDR3 DNA, clone size, J gene, D gene, V gene, CDR3 length. D genes are given only for firm matches. Rows may omit the clone size; those that give it use once, few, many or a size class.

CDR3 protein: CASSAGYGYTF; CDR3 DNA: TGTGCCAGCAGTGCCGGGTATGGCTACACCTTC; clone size: .; J gene: TRBJ1-2; D gene: .; V gene: TRBV25-1; CDR3 length: 11
CDR3 protein: CATRGRLDTQYF; CDR3 DNA: TGTGCCACCAGAGGAAGGCTCGATACGCAGTATTTT; clone size: .; J gene: TRBJ2-3; D gene: .; V gene: TRBV15; CDR3 length: 12
CDR3 protein: CANHRDRGGYTF; CDR3 DNA: TGTGCCAATCACCGGGACAGAGGTGGCTACACCTTC; clone size: few; J gene: TRBJ1-2; D gene: TRBD1; V gene: TRBV2; CDR3 length: 12
CDR3 protein: CASRGGVPSGNTGELFF; CDR3 DNA: TGTGCCAGCAGGGGGGGGGTACCTAGCGGCAACACCGGGGAGCTGTTTTTT; clone size: few; J gene: TRBJ2-2; D gene: TRBD2; V gene: TRBV28; CDR3 length: 17
CDR3 protein: CASSPSGRVETQYF; CDR3 DNA: TGTGCCAGCAGCCCTAGCGGGAGGGTGGAGACCCAGTACTTC; clone size: .; J gene: TRBJ2-5; D gene: TRBD2; V gene: TRBV28; CDR3 length: 14
CDR3 protein: CAWAGGLGYGYTF; CDR3 DNA: TGTGCCTGGGCAGGCGGACTGGGCTATGGCTACACCTTC; clone size: .; J gene: TRBJ1-2; D gene: .; V gene: TRBV30; CDR3 length: 13
CDR3 protein: CASSDNGRGSTNEKLFF; CDR3 DNA: TGTGCCAGCAGCGATAACGGTCGAGGATCAACTAATGAAAAACTGTTTTTT; clone size: .; J gene: TRBJ1-4; D gene: .; V gene: TRBV7-6; CDR3 length: 17
CDR3 protein: CASSRGGLQETQYF; CDR3 DNA: TGTGCCAGCAGCCGGGGAGGGCTCCAAGAGACCCAGTACTTC; clone size: .; J gene: TRBJ2-5; D gene: TRBD2; V gene: TRBV7-9; CDR3 length: 14
CDR3 protein: CAIQFATNEKLFF; CDR3 DNA: TGTGCCATCCAGTTTGCAACTAATGAAAAACTGTTTTTT; clone size: .; J gene: TRBJ1-4; D gene: .; V gene: TRBV10-3; CDR3 length: 13
CDR3 protein: CASRPPGVRNTEAFF; CDR3 DNA: TGTGCCAGCAGGCCCCCCGGGGTGCGCAACACTGAAGCTTTCTTT; clone size: .; J gene: TRBJ1-1; D gene: .; V gene: TRBV6-5; CDR3 length: 15
CDR3 protein: CAISPGTGGMETQYF; CDR3 DNA: TGTGCCATCAGTCCCGGGACAGGGGGCATGGAGACCCAGTACTTC; clone size: .; J gene: TRBJ2-5; D gene: TRBD1; V gene: TRBV10-3; CDR3 length: 15
CDR3 protein: CASSEGVGQPQHF; CDR3 DNA: TGTGCCAGCAGTGAAGGTGTTGGTCAGCCCCAGCATTTT; clone size: .; J gene: TRBJ1-5; D gene: .; V gene: TRBV2; CDR3 length: 13
CDR3 protein: CASSFALSSYEQYF; CDR3 DNA: TGTGCCAGCAGCTTTGCACTTAGCTCCTACGAGCAGTACTTC; clone size: .; J gene: TRBJ2-7; D gene: .; V gene: TRBV11-2; CDR3 length: 14
CDR3 protein: CASSLDGPPYEQYF; CDR3 DNA: TGCGCCAGCAGCTTGGACGGACCTCCCTACGAGCAGTACTTC; clone size: .; J gene: TRBJ2-7; D gene: .; V gene: TRBV5-1; CDR3 length: 14
CDR3 protein: CASSLAGWSEQYF; CDR3 DNA: TGTGCCAGCAGCCTAGCGGGATGGAGCGAGCAGTACTTC; clone size: .; J gene: TRBJ2-7; D gene: TRBD2; V gene: TRBV6-5; CDR3 length: 13
CDR3 protein: CASSPRVFTYEQYF; CDR3 DNA: TGTGCCAGCTCACCACGCGTATTCACCTACGAGCAGTACTTC; clone size: .; J gene: TRBJ2-7; D gene: .; V gene: TRBV18; CDR3 length: 14
CDR3 protein: CASSYDRNTEAFF; CDR3 DNA: TGTGCCAGCAGTTACGACAGGAACACTGAAGCTTTCTTT; clone size: .; J gene: TRBJ1-1; D gene: .; V gene: TRBV6-5; CDR3 length: 13
CDR3 protein: CASSLGVQWRDEKLFF; CDR3 DNA: TGCGCCAGCAGCTTGGGGGTCCAATGGCGGGATGAAAAACTGTTTTTT; clone size: .; J gene: TRBJ1-4; D gene: .; V gene: TRBV5-1; CDR3 length: 16
CDR3 protein: CASSSTGGIGNEQFF; CDR3 DNA: TGTGCCAGCAGCTCCACCGGCGGGATCGGAAATGAGCAGTTCTTC; clone size: .; J gene: TRBJ2-1; D gene: .; V gene: TRBV6-5; CDR3 length: 15
CDR3 protein: CASSIRDMNTEAFF; CDR3 DNA: TGTGCCAGTAGTATAAGAGATATGAACACTGAAGCTTTCTTT; clone size: .; J gene: TRBJ1-1; D gene: .; V gene: TRBV19; CDR3 length: 14
CDR3 protein: CASSSVGVNGYTF; CDR3 DNA: TGTGCCAGCAGCTCGGTGGGGGTCAATGGCTACACCTTC; clone size: .; J gene: TRBJ1-2; D gene: .; V gene: TRBV5-6; CDR3 length: 13
CDR3 protein: CASTENYGYTF; CDR3 DNA: TGTGCCAGCACCGAGAACTATGGCTACACCTTC; clone size: few; J gene: TRBJ1-2; D gene: .; V gene: TRBV2; CDR3 length: 11
CDR3 protein: CASSYPDPYGYTF; CDR3 DNA: TGTGCCAGCAGTTACCCGGACCCCTATGGCTACACCTTC; clone size: .; J gene: TRBJ1-2; D gene: .; V gene: TRBV6-6; CDR3 length: 13
CDR3 protein: CASSSYLTSGILYEQYF; CDR3 DNA: TGTGCCAGCAGCAGCTATCTGACTAGCGGGATACTCTACGAGCAGTACTTC; clone size: .; J gene: TRBJ2-7; D gene: TRBD2; V gene: TRBV5-8; CDR3 length: 17
CDR3 protein: CASSLTRQVDTQYF; CDR3 DNA: TGTGCCAGCAGCCTCACCCGACAAGTCGATACGCAGTATTTT; clone size: few; J gene: TRBJ2-3; D gene: .; V gene: TRBV7-2; CDR3 length: 14
CDR3 protein: CASSSRGSSGSAYEQYF; CDR3 DNA: TGTGCCAGTAGCTCAAGGGGGTCGAGCGGGAGTGCGTACGAGCAGTACTTC; clone size: .; J gene: TRBJ2-7; D gene: TRBD2; V gene: TRBV19; CDR3 length: 17
CDR3 protein: CAISEPGTVMDTQYF; CDR3 DNA: TGTGCCATCAGTGAGCCCGGGACAGTAATGGATACGCAGTATTTT; clone size: .; J gene: TRBJ2-3; D gene: TRBD1; V gene: TRBV10-3; CDR3 length: 15
CDR3 protein: CASRGQGTGELFF; CDR3 DNA: TGTGCCAGCAGGGGACAGGGAACCGGGGAGCTGTTTTTT; clone size: once; J gene: TRBJ2-2; D gene: TRBD1; V gene: TRBV28; CDR3 length: 13
CDR3 protein: CASRTGNEQFF; CDR3 DNA: TGTGCCAGCAGGACAGGGAATGAGCAGTTCTTC; clone size: .; J gene: TRBJ2-1; D gene: TRBD1; V gene: TRBV19; CDR3 length: 11
CDR3 protein: CASSSEGRGSGELFF; CDR3 DNA: TGTGCCAGCAGTTCTGAAGGCAGGGGATCGGGGGAGCTGTTTTTT; clone size: .; J gene: TRBJ2-2; D gene: .; V gene: TRBV28; CDR3 length: 15
CDR3 protein: CATSRELYEQYF; CDR3 DNA: TGTGCCACCAGCCGGGAGTTGTACGAGCAGTACTTC; clone size: .; J gene: TRBJ2-7; D gene: .; V gene: TRBV15; CDR3 length: 12
CDR3 protein: CASREVGGATNEKLFF; CDR3 DNA: TGTGCCAGCAGGGAAGTGGGGGGCGCAACTAATGAAAAACTGTTTTTT; clone size: .; J gene: TRBJ1-4; D gene: .; V gene: TRBV28; CDR3 length: 16
CDR3 protein: CASSYSTAAGHEQYF; CDR3 DNA: TGTGCCAGCAGTTACTCGACCGCCGCAGGCCACGAGCAGTACTTC; clone size: .; J gene: TRBJ2-7; D gene: .; V gene: TRBV6-6; CDR3 length: 15
CDR3 protein: CASSLPRRGANEKLFF; CDR3 DNA: TGTGCCAGCAGCTTACCGCGGCGGGGGGCTAATGAAAAACTGTTTTTT; clone size: .; J gene: TRBJ1-4; D gene: .; V gene: TRBV7-9; CDR3 length: 16
CDR3 protein: CASTRGFFSNQPQHF; CDR3 DNA: TGTGCCAGCACGAGGGGCTTTTTTAGCAATCAGCCCCAGCATTTT; clone size: .; J gene: TRBJ1-5; D gene: .; V gene: TRBV28; CDR3 length: 15
CDR3 protein: CASSPGTGGYGYTF; CDR3 DNA: TGTGCCAGCAGCCCCGGGACAGGGGGCTATGGCTACACCTTC; clone size: .; J gene: TRBJ1-2; D gene: TRBD1; V gene: TRBV7-2; CDR3 length: 14
CDR3 protein: CSVKHEYNSPLHF; CDR3 DNA: TGCAGCGTTAAACACGAATATAATTCACCCCTCCACTTT; clone size: once; J gene: TRBJ1-6; D gene: .; V gene: TRBV29-1; CDR3 length: 13
CDR3 protein: CASRGGTATYEQYF; CDR3 DNA: TGTGCCAGTAGAGGGGGGACAGCTACCTACGAGCAGTACTTC; clone size: .; J gene: TRBJ2-7; D gene: .; V gene: TRBV19; CDR3 length: 14
CDR3 protein: CASSWASNTEAFF; CDR3 DNA: TGTGCCAGCAGTTGGGCCTCAAACACTGAAGCTTTCTTT; clone size: .; J gene: TRBJ1-1; D gene: .; V gene: TRBV6-6; CDR3 length: 13
CDR3 protein: CASSVAGQGDDTQYF; CDR3 DNA: TGTGCCAGCAGCGTAGCGGGACAGGGGGACGATACGCAGTATTTT; clone size: .; J gene: TRBJ2-3; D gene: TRBD1; V gene: TRBV9; CDR3 length: 15
CDR3 protein: CASSQERVAGPYYFYEQYF; CDR3 DNA: TGTGCCAGCAGCCAAGAAAGGGTAGCGGGGCCCTACTACTTTTACGAGCAGTACTTC; clone size: .; J gene: TRBJ2-7; D gene: TRBD2; V gene: TRBV14; CDR3 length: 19
CDR3 protein: CSVLAGAGWDGTQYF; CDR3 DNA: TGCAGCGTTCTAGCGGGCGCGGGGTGGGACGGGACCCAGTACTTC; clone size: .; J gene: TRBJ2-5; D gene: TRBD2; V gene: TRBV29-1; CDR3 length: 15
CDR3 protein: CASSLAPSLEFYEQYF; CDR3 DNA: TGTGCCAGCAGCTTAGCTCCGAGCCTAGAATTTTACGAGCAGTACTTC; clone size: .; J gene: TRBJ2-7; D gene: .; V gene: TRBV7-2; CDR3 length: 16
CDR3 protein: CASSPTMVAGGGTDTQYF; CDR3 DNA: TGTGCCAGCTCACCCACGATGGTGGCGGGAGGGGGCACAGATACGCAGTATTTT; clone size: .; J gene: TRBJ2-3; D gene: TRBD2; V gene: TRBV18; CDR3 length: 18
CDR3 protein: CASSLSLPGEKLFF; CDR3 DNA: TGCGCCAGCAGCTTATCCCTTCCTGGGGAAAAACTGTTTTTT; clone size: once; J gene: TRBJ1-4; D gene: .; V gene: TRBV5-1; CDR3 length: 14
CDR3 protein: CSVEDPRAGAYNEQFF; CDR3 DNA: TGCAGCGTTGAAGACCCCCGCGCGGGCGCCTACAATGAGCAGTTCTTC; clone size: .; J gene: TRBJ2-1; D gene: .; V gene: TRBV29-1; CDR3 length: 16
CDR3 protein: CASSLMRGGGSEQFF; CDR3 DNA: TGTGCCAGCAGCTTAATGAGAGGTGGGGGGAGTGAGCAGTTCTTC; clone size: .; J gene: TRBJ2-1; D gene: .; V gene: TRBV7-9; CDR3 length: 15
CDR3 protein: CASSFRGYNEQFF; CDR3 DNA: TGTGCCAGCAGCTTCAGGGGCTACAATGAGCAGTTCTTC; clone size: .; J gene: TRBJ2-1; D gene: .; V gene: TRBV5-6; CDR3 length: 13
CDR3 protein: CSVYKGGTEAFF; CDR3 DNA: TGCAGCGTTTATAAGGGGGGGACTGAAGCTTTCTTT; clone size: .; J gene: TRBJ1-1; D gene: .; V gene: TRBV29-1; CDR3 length: 12
CDR3 protein: CASSDSTREVQYF; CDR3 DNA: TGTGCCAGCAGCGACTCTACTCGGGAGGTGCAGTACTTC; clone size: .; J gene: TRBJ2-7; D gene: TRBD2; V gene: TRBV9; CDR3 length: 13
CDR3 protein: CASSPATSGRDNEQFF; CDR3 DNA: TGTGCCAGCTCACCAGCAACTAGCGGGAGGGACAATGAGCAGTTCTTC; clone size: .; J gene: TRBJ2-1; D gene: TRBD2; V gene: TRBV18; CDR3 length: 16
CDR3 protein: CASAKRSYEQYF; CDR3 DNA: TGTGCCAGCGCCAAGAGGAGCTACGAGCAGTACTTC; clone size: .; J gene: TRBJ2-7; D gene: .; V gene: TRBV11-1; CDR3 length: 12
CDR3 protein: CASSLEQYEQYF; CDR3 DNA: TGTGCCAGCAGTTTGGAGCAGTACGAGCAGTACTTC; clone size: few; J gene: TRBJ2-7; D gene: .; V gene: TRBV28; CDR3 length: 12
CDR3 protein: CASSLLGRATGELFF; CDR3 DNA: TGTGCCAGCAGCTTACTGGGACGGGCGACCGGGGAGCTGTTTTTT; clone size: .; J gene: TRBJ2-2; D gene: .; V gene: TRBV7-9; CDR3 length: 15
CDR3 protein: CASSLKAGDTNEQFF; CDR3 DNA: TGTGCCAGCAGCTTAAAAGCGGGAGATACCAATGAGCAGTTCTTC; clone size: .; J gene: TRBJ2-1; D gene: TRBD2; V gene: TRBV5-4; CDR3 length: 15